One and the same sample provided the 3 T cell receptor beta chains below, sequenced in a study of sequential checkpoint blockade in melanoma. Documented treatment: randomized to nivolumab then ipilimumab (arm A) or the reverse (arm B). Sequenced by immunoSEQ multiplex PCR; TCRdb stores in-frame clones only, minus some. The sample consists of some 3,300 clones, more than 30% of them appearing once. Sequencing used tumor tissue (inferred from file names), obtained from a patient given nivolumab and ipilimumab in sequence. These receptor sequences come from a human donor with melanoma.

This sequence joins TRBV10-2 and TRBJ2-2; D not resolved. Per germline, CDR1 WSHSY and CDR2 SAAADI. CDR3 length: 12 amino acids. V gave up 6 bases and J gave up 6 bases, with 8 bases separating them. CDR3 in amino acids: CASSVGSGELFF. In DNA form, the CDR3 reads TGCGCCAGCAGCGTAGGCTCCGGGGAGCTGTTTTTT.

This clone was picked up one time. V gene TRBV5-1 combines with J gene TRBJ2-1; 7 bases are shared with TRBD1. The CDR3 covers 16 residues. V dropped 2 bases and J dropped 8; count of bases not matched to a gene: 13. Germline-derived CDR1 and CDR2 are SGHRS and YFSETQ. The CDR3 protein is CASSFSQGTFTHEQFF. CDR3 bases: TGCGCCAGCAGCTTTTCACAGGGGACGTTTACGCATGAGCAGTTCTTC.

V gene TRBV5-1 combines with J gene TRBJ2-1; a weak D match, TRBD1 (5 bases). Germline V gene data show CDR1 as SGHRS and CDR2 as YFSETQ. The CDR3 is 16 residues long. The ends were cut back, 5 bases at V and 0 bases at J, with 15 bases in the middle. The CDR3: CASSQGRPSSYNEQFF. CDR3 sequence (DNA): TGCGCCAGCAGTCAGGGAAGGCCGAGCTCCTACAATGAGCAGTTCTTC.